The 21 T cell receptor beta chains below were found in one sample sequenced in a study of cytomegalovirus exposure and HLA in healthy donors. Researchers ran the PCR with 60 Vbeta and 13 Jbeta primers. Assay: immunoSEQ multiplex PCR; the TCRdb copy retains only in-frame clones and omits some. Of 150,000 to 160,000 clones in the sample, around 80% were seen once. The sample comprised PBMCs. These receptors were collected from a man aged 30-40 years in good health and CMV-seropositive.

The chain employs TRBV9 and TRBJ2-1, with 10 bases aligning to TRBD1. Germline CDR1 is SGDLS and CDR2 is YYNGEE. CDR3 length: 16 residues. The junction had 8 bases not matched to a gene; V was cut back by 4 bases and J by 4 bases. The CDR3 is CASSWGTGAEYNEQFF. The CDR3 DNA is TGTGCCAGCAGCTGGGGGACAGGGGCGGAGTACAATGAGCAGTTCTTC. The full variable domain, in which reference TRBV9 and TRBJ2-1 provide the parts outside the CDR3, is DSGVTQTPKHLITATGQRVTLRCSPRSGDLSVYWYQQSLDQGLQFLIQYYNGEERAKGNILERFSAQQFPDLHSELNLSSLELGDSALYFCASSWGTGAEYNEQFFGPGTRLTVL.

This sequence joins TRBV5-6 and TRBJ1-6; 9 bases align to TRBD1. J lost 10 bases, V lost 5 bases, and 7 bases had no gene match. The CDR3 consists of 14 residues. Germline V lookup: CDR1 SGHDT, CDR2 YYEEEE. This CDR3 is CASRNRGRGSPLHF. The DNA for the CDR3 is TGTGCCAGCAGGAACAGGGGGCGCGGGTCACCCCTCCACTTT.

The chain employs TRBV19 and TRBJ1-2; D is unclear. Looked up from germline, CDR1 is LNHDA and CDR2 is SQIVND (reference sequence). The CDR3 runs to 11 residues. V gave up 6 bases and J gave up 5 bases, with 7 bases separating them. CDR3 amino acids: CASSRLYGYTF. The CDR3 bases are TGTGCCAGTAGCCGTCTTTATGGCTACACCTTC. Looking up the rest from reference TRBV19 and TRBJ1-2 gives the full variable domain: DGGITQSPKYLFRKEGQNVTLSCEQNLNHDAMYWYRQDPGQGLRLIYYSQIVNDFQKGDIAEGYSVSREKKESFPLTVTSAQKNPTAFYLCASSRLYGYTFGSGTRLTVV.

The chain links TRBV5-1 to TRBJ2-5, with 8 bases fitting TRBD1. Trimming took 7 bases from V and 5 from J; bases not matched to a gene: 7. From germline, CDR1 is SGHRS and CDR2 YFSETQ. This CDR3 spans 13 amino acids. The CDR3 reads CASGQGARETQYF. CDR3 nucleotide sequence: TGCGCCAGCGGTCAGGGGGCGAGGGAGACCCAGTACTTC.

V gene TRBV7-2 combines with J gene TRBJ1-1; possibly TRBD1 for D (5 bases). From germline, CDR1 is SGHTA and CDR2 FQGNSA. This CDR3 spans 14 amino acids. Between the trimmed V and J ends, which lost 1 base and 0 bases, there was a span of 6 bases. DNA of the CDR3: TGTGCCAGCAGCTTAGGGGGCCTGAACACTGAAGCTTTCTTT. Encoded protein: CASSLGGLNTEAFF.

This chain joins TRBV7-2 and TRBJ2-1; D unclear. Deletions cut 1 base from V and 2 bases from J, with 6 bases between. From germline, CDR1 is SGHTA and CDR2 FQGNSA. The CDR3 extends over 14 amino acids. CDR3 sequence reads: CASSLDPAYNEQFF. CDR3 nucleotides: TGTGCCAGCAGCTTAGATCCAGCCTACAATGAGCAGTTCTTC.

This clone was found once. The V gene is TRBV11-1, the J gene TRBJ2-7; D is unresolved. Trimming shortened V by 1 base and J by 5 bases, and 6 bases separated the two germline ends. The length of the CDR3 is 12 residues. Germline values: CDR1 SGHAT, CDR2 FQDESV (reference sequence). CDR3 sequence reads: CASSLDRDEQYF. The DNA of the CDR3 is TGTGCCAGCAGCTTAGACCGCGACGAGCAGTACTTC.

CDR3 DNA: TGTGCCAGCAGAGCTGGACAGAATTCACCCCTCCACTTT. Residues: CASRAGQNSPLHF. V gene TRBV6-5 combines with J gene TRBJ1-6; perhaps TRBD1 as D (6 bases). The germline V gene encodes CDR1 MNHEY and CDR2 SVGAGI. Trimming shortened V by 6 bases and J by 7 bases, and 10 bases separated the two germline ends. There are 13 residues in the CDR3.

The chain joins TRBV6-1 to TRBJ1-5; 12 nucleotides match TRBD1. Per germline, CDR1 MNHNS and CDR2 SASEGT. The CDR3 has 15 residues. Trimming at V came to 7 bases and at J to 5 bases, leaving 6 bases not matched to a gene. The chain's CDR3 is CASKGQGAIYQPQHF. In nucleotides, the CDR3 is TGTGCCAGCAAGGGACAGGGGGCTATTTATCAGCCCCAGCATTTT.

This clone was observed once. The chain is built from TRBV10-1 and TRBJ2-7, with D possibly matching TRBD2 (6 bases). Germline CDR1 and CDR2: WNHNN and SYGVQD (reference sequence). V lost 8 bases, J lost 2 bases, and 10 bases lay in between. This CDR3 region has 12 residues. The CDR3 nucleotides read TGCGCCAGCTGTAGCGGAACCTACGAGCAGTACTTC. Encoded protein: CASCSGTYEQYF.

CDR3 sequence: CASSQTAASGRSSYEQYF. CDR3 bases: TGCGCCAGCAGCCAGACTGCTGCTAGCGGGAGAAGTTCCTACGAGCAGTACTTC. V gene TRBV4-1 combines with J gene TRBJ2-7; TRBD2 matches 10 bases. The germline gives CDR1 MGHRA, CDR2 YSYEKL. With 3 bases clipped from V and 1 base from J, the junction kept 12 bases outside the gene matches. The CDR3 runs 18 residues.

The CDR3 DNA reads as TGTGCCAGTAGCATACAGGGATTTAACACTGAAGCTTTCTTT. Its translation: CASSIQGFNTEAFF. This sequence joins TRBV19 and TRBJ1-1; weak D call: TRBD1 (6 bases). The V end lost 6 bases, the J end lost 2 bases, and 13 bases lay between the germline ends. The CDR3 is 14 residues long. Germline CDR1 and CDR2: LNHDA and SQIVND (reference sequence).

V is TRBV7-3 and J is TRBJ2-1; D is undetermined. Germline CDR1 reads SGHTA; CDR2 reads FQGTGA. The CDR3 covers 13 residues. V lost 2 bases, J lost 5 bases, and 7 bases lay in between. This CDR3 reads CASSLGPNNEQFF. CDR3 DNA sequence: TGTGCCAGCAGCTTAGGGCCCAACAATGAGCAGTTCTTC.

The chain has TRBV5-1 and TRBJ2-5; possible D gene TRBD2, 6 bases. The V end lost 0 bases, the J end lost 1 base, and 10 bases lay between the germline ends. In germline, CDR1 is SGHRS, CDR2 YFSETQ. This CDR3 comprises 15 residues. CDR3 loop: CASSLAGSGQETQYF. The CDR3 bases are TGCGCCAGCAGCTTGGCCGGTAGCGGCCAAGAGACCCAGTACTTC.

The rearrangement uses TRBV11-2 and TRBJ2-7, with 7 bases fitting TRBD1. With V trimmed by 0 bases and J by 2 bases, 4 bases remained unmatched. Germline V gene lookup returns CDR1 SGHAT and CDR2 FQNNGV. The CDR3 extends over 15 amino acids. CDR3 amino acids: CASSLERGQAYEQYF. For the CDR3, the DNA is TGTGCCAGCAGCTTAGAAAGAGGACAGGCCTACGAGCAGTACTTC. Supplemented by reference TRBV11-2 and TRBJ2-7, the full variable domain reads EAGVAQSPRYKIIEKRQSVAFWCNPISGHATLYWYQQILGQGPKLLIQFQNNGVVDDSQLPKDRFSAERLKGVDSTLKIQPAKLEDSAVYLCASSLERGQAYEQYFGPGTRLTVT.

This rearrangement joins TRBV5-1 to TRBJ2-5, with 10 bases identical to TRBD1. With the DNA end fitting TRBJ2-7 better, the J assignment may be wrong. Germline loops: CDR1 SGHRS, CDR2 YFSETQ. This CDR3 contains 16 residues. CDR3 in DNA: TGCGCCAGCAGCTTGGGTGGCGACAGGGGGCTCTACGAGCAGTACTTC. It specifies CASSLGGDRGLYEQYF.

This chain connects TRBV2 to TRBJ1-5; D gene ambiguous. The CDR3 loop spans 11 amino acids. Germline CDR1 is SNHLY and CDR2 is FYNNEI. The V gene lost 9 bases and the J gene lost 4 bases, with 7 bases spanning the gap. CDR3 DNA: TGTGCCAGTCGGGTGAATCAGCCCCAGCATTTT. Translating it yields CASRVNQPQHF. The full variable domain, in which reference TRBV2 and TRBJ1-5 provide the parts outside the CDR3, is EPEVTQTPSHQVTQMGQEVILRCVPISNHLYFYWYRQILGQKVEFLVSFYNNEISEKSEIFDDQFSVERPDGSNFTLKIRSTKLEDSAMYFCASRVNQPQHFGDGTRLSIL.

CDR3 in DNA: TGTGCCAGCAGCTTAGCGGGAAGGGGCGAGCAGTACTTC. Its protein product is CASSLAGRGEQYF. The chain links TRBV7-3 to TRBJ2-7, with TRBD2 as a possible D gene (6 bases). CDR3 length: 13 residues. Trimming left V 2 bases short and J 6 bases short, with 11 bases between. CDR1 and CDR2 (germline): SGHTA, FQGTGA.

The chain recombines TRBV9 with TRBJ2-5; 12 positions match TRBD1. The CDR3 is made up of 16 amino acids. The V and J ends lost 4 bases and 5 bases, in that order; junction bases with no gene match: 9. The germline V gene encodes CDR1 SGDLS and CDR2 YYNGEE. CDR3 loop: CASSPRDRGPLETQYF. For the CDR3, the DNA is TGTGCCAGCAGCCCTAGGGACAGGGGGCCTTTGGAGACCCAGTACTTC. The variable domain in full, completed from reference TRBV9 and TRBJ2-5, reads DSGVTQTPKHLITATGQRVTLRCSPRSGDLSVYWYQQSLDQGLQFLIQYYNGEERAKGNILERFSAQQFPDLHSELNLSSLELGDSALYFCASSPRDRGPLETQYFGPGTRLLVL.

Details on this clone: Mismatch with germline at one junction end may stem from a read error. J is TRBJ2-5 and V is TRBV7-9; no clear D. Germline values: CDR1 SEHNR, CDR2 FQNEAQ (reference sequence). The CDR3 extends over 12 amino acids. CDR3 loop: CSSTPLGETQYF. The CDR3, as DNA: TGTTCCAGCACTCCACTCGGAGAGACCCAGTACTTC.

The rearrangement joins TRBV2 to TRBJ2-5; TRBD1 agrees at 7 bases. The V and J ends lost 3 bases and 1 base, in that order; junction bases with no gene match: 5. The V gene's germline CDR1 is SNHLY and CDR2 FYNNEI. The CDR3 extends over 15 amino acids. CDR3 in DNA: TGTGCCAGCAGTGACCGGACAGGTGGCCAAGAGACCCAGTACTTC. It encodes CASSDRTGGQETQYF.